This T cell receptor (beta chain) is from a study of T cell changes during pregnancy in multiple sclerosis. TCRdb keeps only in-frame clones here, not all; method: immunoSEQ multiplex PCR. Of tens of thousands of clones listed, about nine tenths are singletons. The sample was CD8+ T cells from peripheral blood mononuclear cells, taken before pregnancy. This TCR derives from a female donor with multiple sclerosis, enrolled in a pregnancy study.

The CDR3 DNA is TGTGCCAGCAGCTCCGTAGCGGGGGCCAGCAATGAGCAGTTCTTC. Its protein is CASSSVAGASNEQFF. The rearrangement uses TRBV11-2 and TRBJ2-1; 9 nucleotides agree with TRBD2. With V trimmed by 4 bases and J by 6 bases, 7 bases remained unmatched. The CDR3 covers 15 residues. CDR1 and CDR2 from the germline V gene are SGHAT and FQNNGV.